The following is a T cell receptor beta chain sequence with its context. Trimming took 1 base from V and 5 from J, leaving 17 bases between them. The germline CDR1 and CDR2 sequences are LNHDA and SQIVND (reference sequence). This CDR3 spans 16 amino acids. The data are from a study of blood T cell repertoires in COVID-19. Using immunoSEQ multiplex PCR, the repertoire was profiled, and TCRdb retains in-frame clones only, with some absent. Here the sample spans around 180,000 clones, about three quarters being singletons. This clonotype originated in an elderly woman with COVID-19, enrolled during active disease. The chain has TRBV19 and TRBJ1-1, with D possibly being TRBD1 (5 bases). Specimen: peripheral blood. The CDR3 loop reads CASSIVGRGTVTEAFF. CDR3 nucleotide sequence: TGTGCCAGTAGTATAGTGGGTCGGGGGACGGTGACTGAAGCTTTCTTT. Full variable domain (missing parts from reference TRBV19 and TRBJ1-1): DGGITQSPKYLFRKEGQNVTLSCEQNLNHDAMYWYRQDPGQGLRLIYYSQIVNDFQKGDIAEGYSVSREKKESFPLTVTSAQKNPTAFYLCASSIVGRGTVTEAFFGQGTRLTVV.